These T cell receptor beta chains were read from a single sample in a study of blood T cells in healthy people across ages. TCRdb used MiXCR to reprocess the 5' RACE reads, holding one entry per CDR3 protein. The sample contains approximately 940,000 distinct CDR3 sequences, around 48% of which appear only once. The sample comprised blood. The receptors originated from a man aged 25 to 40 in good health. CDR3s include the opening cysteine and the closing phenylalanine or tryptophan. The order of the fields is J gene, D gene, clone size, V gene, CDR3 DNA, CDR3 protein. D genes are given only for firm matches. Clone size appears in some rows only: once, few, many, or a class for an expanded clone.

TRBJ1-1,TRBD1,.,TRBV11-2,TGTGCCAGCAGCTTATATGGACAGGCTCCTTTATCGAACACTGAAGCTTTCTTT,CASSLYGQAPLSNTEAFF
TRBJ2-4,.,.,TRBV12-3/TRBV12-4,TGTGCCAGCAGCCATCAGGGGCTAGCCAAAAACATTCAGTACTTC,CASSHQGLAKNIQYF
TRBJ1-5,.,.,TRBV3-1,TGTGCCAGCAGCCCTCGGACGGGAAATCAGCCCCAGCATTTT,CASSPRTGNQPQHF
TRBJ1-4,TRBD1,.,TRBV7-9,TGTGCCAGCAGCCCACTACCGGGACAGGGAAACAGTGAAAAACTGTTTTTT,CASSPLPGQGNSEKLFF
TRBJ2-1,.,.,TRBV5-5,TGTGCCAGCAGCTTGGAGGTCGATGAGCAGTTCTTC,CASSLEVDEQFF
TRBJ2-1,TRBD2,.,TRBV5-1,TGCGCCAGCAGCTTTACTAGCGGGGGGGCCAGTGAGCAGTTCTTC,CASSFTSGGASEQFF
TRBJ2-1,TRBD1,few,TRBV2,TGTGCCAGCATTGTGACAGGGCAGAATGAGCAGTTCTTC,CASIVTGQNEQFF
TRBJ2-2,.,.,TRBV7-2,TGTGCCAGCAGCGCCCTGGGCACCGGGGAGCTGTTTTTT,CASSALGTGELFF
TRBJ2-1,.,many,TRBV11-2,TGTGCCAGCAGCTTAGGCCCTGGAGCCCCCAATGAGCAGTTCTTC,CASSLGPGAPNEQFF
TRBJ2-1,.,few,TRBV6-5,TGTGCCAGCAGTCTTTCGGGTTACAGCGGCAATGAGCAGTTCTTC,CASSLSGYSGNEQFF
TRBJ1-2,TRBD1,.,TRBV6-5,TGTGCCAGCAGTTACGTGGCAGGGGGGAACTATGGCTACACCTTC,CASSYVAGGNYGYTF
TRBJ2-5,.,many,TRBV29-1,TGCAGCGTTGGGCGGTTGCAAGAGACCCAGTACTTC,CSVGRLQETQYF
TRBJ2-3,TRBD2,.,TRBV5-1,TGCGCCAGCAGCATGACTAGCGGGACTTCACCATGGAATACGCAGTATTTT,CASSMTSGTSPWNTQYF
TRBJ2-5,TRBD1,.,TRBV5-1,TGCGCCAGCAGCTGGACGGGACAGGGTGGAGAGACCCAGTACTTC,CASSWTGQGGETQYF
TRBJ2-5,.,few,TRBV11-1,TGTGCCAGCAGCTTCGTACGTTCCGAACAAGAGACCCAGTACTTC,CASSFVRSEQETQYF
TRBJ2-3,TRBD1,few,TRBV6-5,TGTGCCAGCAGCCGACAGGGTTTGAGGAATACGCAGTATTTT,CASSRQGLRNTQYF
TRBJ1-5,TRBD1,few,TRBV20-1,TGCAGTGCTATGCCGGGACAGGGGGCTCAGCCCCAGCATTTT,CSAMPGQGAQPQHF
TRBJ2-7,.,.,TRBV24-1,TGTGCCACCAGTGAAGGGAAAAATTACGAGCAGTACTTC,CATSEGKNYEQYF
TRBJ2-1,TRBD2,few,TRBV6-5,TGTGCCAGCACTAGCGGGGGGCGATGGAATGAGCAGTTCTTC,CASTSGGRWNEQFF
TRBJ1-4,.,.,TRBV9,TGTGCCAGCAGCGTAGGGGGCAGTCTTATGGAAAAACTGTTTTTT,CASSVGGSLMEKLFF
TRBJ1-2,.,.,TRBV4-3,TGCGCCAGCAGCCAAGCAGGGCTGATCGACTATGGCTACACCTTC,CASSQAGLIDYGYTF
TRBJ1-5,.,.,TRBV20-1,TGCAGTGCTAGTAAACAGGGTAGCAATCAGCCCCAGCATTTT,CSASKQGSNQPQHF
TRBJ2-3,TRBD2,few,TRBV4-3,TGCGCCAGCAGCCAAGATTTAGCGGGGGGCCCGACAGATACGCAGTATTTT,CASSQDLAGGPTDTQYF